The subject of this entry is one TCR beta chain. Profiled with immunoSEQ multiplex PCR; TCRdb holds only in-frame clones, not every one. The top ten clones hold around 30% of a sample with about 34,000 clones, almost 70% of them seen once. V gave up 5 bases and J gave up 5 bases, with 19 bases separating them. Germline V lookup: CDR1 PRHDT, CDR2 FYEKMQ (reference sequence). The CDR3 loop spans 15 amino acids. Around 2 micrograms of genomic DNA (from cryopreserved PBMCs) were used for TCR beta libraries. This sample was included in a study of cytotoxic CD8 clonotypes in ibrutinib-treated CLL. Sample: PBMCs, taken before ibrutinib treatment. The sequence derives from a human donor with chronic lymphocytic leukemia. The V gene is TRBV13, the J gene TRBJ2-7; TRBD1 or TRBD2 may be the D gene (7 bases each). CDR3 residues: CASSPREGARDEQYF. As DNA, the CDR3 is TGTGCCAGCAGCCCAAGGGAGGGGGCGCGGGACGAGCAGTACTTC.